These T cell receptor beta chains were read from a single sample in a study of early stage breast cancer tumors. The assay was immunoSEQ multiplex PCR, and TCRdb's table has in-frame clones only and misses some. The repertoire holds 25,000 to 35,000 clones, with around 70% as singletons. Sequenced input: blood. Receptors were obtained from a person aged 45-60 years with breast cancer. The conserved cysteine and the conserved F or W are not part of the CDR3 here. Fields, in order: CDR3 protein, clone size, V gene. Rows give clone size only sometimes, using once, few, many, or a class for an expanded clone.

CDR3 protein: ASSHNPGLDTDTQY
clone size: -
V gene: TRBV14

CDR3 protein: ASSQGGGTGELF
clone size: -
V gene: TRBV4-3

CDR3 protein: ASSPTWTGRGEQY
clone size: -
V gene: TRBV7-8

CDR3 protein: ASSPFASGQGTEAF
clone size: -
V gene: TRBV18

CDR3 protein: ASSSIRLADPTRYNEQF
clone size: -
V gene: TRBV7-9

CDR3 protein: ASSTLTGSPSFSDEQF
clone size: -
V gene: TRBV2

CDR3 protein: ASSVDPSGYNEQF
clone size: -
V gene: TRBV9

CDR3 protein: SVVEGDRAEKLF
clone size: -
V gene: TRBV29-1

CDR3 protein: ASSLTGTGANYGYT
clone size: -
V gene: TRBV27

CDR3 protein: ASSEVVGAF
clone size: -
V gene: TRBV2

CDR3 protein: ASSPVGSTDTQY
clone size: -
V gene: TRBV18

CDR3 protein: ASSLGTDLSGANVLT
clone size: -
V gene: TRBV5-4

CDR3 protein: ASRTSGRAGELF
clone size: -
V gene: TRBV19

CDR3 protein: ASLQWEGGGEKLF
clone size: -
V gene: TRBV2

CDR3 protein: ASSYAPGLGAF
clone size: -
V gene: TRBV6-5

CDR3 protein: ASSWELMYNEQF
clone size: -
V gene: TRBV5-1

CDR3 protein: ATSSGRDLSEQF
clone size: -
V gene: TRBV15

CDR3 protein: ASSQDLGFSSYNEQF
clone size: -
V gene: TRBV5-8

CDR3 protein: ASSPGDRVPLDTQY
clone size: -
V gene: TRBV4-3

CDR3 protein: ASSGGLAGPASGGKETQY
clone size: once
V gene: TRBV5-4

CDR3 protein: ASSIRQGRGEKLF
clone size: -
V gene: TRBV19

CDR3 protein: ASSARLVRQETQY
clone size: -
V gene: TRBV6-5

CDR3 protein: ASSEEGGTEAF
clone size: -
V gene: TRBV2

CDR3 protein: ASSASGTGLIHEQF
clone size: -
V gene: TRBV7-8

CDR3 protein: ASSLETSSYEQY
clone size: -
V gene: TRBV7-8

CDR3 protein: ASSGQTGSPETQY
clone size: once
V gene: TRBV5-1

CDR3 protein: ASSLPGNEQF
clone size: -
V gene: TRBV5-6

CDR3 protein: ASSLPWDRSNTEAF
clone size: -
V gene: TRBV7-9

CDR3 protein: ASSLVAGSGNTIY
clone size: -
V gene: TRBV5-1

CDR3 protein: ASSLSRENEQF
clone size: -
V gene: TRBV7-2

CDR3 protein: AWSEGASGTDTQY
clone size: once
V gene: TRBV30

CDR3 protein: AWLAVSGNTIY
clone size: -
V gene: TRBV30

CDR3 protein: ASSPKYRTSGRGYDTQY
clone size: -
V gene: TRBV7-9

CDR3 protein: ASSYQIIRRSNQPQH
clone size: -
V gene: TRBV7-8

CDR3 protein: ASSLSGQHQDGYT
clone size: -
V gene: TRBV7-9